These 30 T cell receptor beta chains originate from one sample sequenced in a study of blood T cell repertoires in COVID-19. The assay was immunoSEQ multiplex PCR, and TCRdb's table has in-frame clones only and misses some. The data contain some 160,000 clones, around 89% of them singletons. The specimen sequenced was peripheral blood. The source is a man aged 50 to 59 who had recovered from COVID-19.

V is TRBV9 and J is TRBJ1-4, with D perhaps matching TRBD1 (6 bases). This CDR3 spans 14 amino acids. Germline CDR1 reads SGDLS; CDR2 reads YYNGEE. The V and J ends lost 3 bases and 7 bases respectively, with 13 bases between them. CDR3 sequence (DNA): TGTGCCAGCAGCGCAGGGGCCTCCATTGAAAAACTGTTTTTT. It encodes CASSAGASIEKLFF.

The chain's CDR3 is CASSLQGTYEQYF. CDR3 DNA: TGTGCCAGCAGTCTCCAGGGCACCTACGAGCAGTACTTC. The chain has TRBV6-6 and TRBJ2-7; perhaps TRBD1 as D (5 bases). Germline loops: CDR1 MNHNY, CDR2 SVGAGI (reference sequence). Trimming left V 5 bases short and J 2 bases short, with 10 bases between. CDR3 size: 13 residues.

The CDR3, as DNA: TGTGCCACCAGCAGAGATGGGAGCGAGCCCCAGCATTTT. The encoded protein is CATSRDGSEPQHF. V is TRBV15 and J is TRBJ1-5; D not resolved. The CDR3 runs 13 residues. V was pared by 0 bases and J by 8 bases, with 8 bases between. The germline CDR1 and CDR2 sequences are LNHNV and YYDKDF (reference sequence).

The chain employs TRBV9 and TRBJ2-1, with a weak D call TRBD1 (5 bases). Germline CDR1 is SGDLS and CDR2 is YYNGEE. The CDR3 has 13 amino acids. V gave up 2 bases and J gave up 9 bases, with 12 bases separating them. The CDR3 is CASSVMDKGEQFF. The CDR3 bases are TGTGCCAGCAGCGTGATGGACAAGGGTGAGCAGTTCTTC.

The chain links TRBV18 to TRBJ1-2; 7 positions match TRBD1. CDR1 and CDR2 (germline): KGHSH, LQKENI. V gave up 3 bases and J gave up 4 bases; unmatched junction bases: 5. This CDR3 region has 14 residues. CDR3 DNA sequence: TGTGCCAGCTCACCGGGACAGATTCTCTATGGCTACACCTTC. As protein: CASSPGQILYGYTF.

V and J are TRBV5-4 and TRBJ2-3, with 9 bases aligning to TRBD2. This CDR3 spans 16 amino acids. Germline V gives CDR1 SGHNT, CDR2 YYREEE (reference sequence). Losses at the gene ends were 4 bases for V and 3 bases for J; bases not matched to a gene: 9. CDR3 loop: CASSRRGGAGTDTQYF. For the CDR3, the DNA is TGTGCCAGCAGCCGTCGCGGGGGGGCAGGAACAGATACGCAGTATTTT.

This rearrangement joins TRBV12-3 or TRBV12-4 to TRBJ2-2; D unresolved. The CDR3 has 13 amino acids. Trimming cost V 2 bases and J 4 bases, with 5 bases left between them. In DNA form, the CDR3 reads TGTGCCAGCAGTTTAACGAGCACCGGGGAGCTGTTTTTT. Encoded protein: CASSLTSTGELFF.

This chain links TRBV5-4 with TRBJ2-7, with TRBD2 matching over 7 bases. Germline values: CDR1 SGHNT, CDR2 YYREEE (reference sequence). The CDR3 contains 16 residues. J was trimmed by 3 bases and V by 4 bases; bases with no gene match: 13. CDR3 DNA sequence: TGTGCCAGCAGCCCTCCGGGGAGTAGCGGGTACTACGAGCAGTACTTC. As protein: CASSPPGSSGYYEQYF. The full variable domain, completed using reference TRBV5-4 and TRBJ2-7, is ETGVTQSPTHLIKTRGQQVTLRCSSQSGHNTVSWYQQALGQGPQFIFQYYREEENGRGNFPPRFSGLQFPNYSSELNVNALELDDSALYLCASSPPGSSGYYEQYFGPGTRLTVT.

The CDR3 coding sequence is TGTGCCAGCAGCCCCCTAGCGGGAGCCGGGAATGAGCAGTTCTTC. This encodes CASSPLAGAGNEQFF. This chain uses TRBV6-2 or TRBV6-3 with TRBJ2-1, with 10 nucleotides matching TRBD2. The CDR3 has 15 residues. V was pared by 6 bases and J by 7 bases, with 9 bases of the junction left unmatched. CDR1 is MNHEY and CDR2 is SVGEGT in the germline V gene.

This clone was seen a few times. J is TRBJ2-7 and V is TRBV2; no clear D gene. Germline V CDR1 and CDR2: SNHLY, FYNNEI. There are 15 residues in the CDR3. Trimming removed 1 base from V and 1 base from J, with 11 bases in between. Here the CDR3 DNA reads TGTGCCAGCAGTGAAGTTGGGCAGTCGTCCTACGAGCAGTACTTC. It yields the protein CASSEVGQSSYEQYF.

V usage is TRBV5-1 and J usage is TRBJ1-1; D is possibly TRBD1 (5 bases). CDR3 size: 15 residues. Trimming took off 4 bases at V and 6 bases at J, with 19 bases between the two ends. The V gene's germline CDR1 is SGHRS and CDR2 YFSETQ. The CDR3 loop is CASSPELGARSEAFF. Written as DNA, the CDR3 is TGCGCCAGCAGCCCGGAGTTAGGGGCCCGCTCTGAAGCTTTCTTT.

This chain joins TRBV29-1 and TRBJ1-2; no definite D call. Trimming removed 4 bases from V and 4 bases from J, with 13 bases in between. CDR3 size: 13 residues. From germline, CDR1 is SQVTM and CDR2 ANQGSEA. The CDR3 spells CSVAHQARYGYTF. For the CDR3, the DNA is TGCAGCGTTGCCCACCAGGCCCGCTATGGCTACACCTTC. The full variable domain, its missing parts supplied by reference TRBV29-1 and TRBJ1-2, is SAVISQKPSRDICQRGTSLTIQCQVDSQVTMMFWYRQQPGQSLTLIATANQGSEATYESGFVIDKFPISRPNLTFSTLTVSNMSPEDSSIYLCSVAHQARYGYTFGSGTRLTVV.

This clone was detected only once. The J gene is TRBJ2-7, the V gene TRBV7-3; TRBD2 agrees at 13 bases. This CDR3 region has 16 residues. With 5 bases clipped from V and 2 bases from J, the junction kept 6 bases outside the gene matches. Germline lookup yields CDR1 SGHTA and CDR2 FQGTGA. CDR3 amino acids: CASSDLGTSGTYEQYF. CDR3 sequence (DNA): TGTGCCAGCAGCGACCTCGGGACTAGCGGGACCTACGAGCAGTACTTC.

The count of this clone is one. CDR3: CASSSPGTGYSPLHF. CDR3 coding DNA: TGTGCCAGCAGTTCCCCCGGGACAGGGTATTCACCCCTCCACTTT. The chain links TRBV28 to TRBJ1-6; 9 bases are a match to TRBD1. CDR1 and CDR2 (germline): MDHEN, SYDVKM. The CDR3 has 15 amino acids. V lost 4 bases, J lost 8 bases, and 6 bases stayed unmatched. The entire variable domain, with the rest obtained from reference TRBV28 and TRBJ1-6, is as follows: DVKVTQSSRYLVKRTGEKVFLECVQDMDHENMFWYRQDPGLGLRLIYFSYDVKMKEKGDIPEGYSVSREKKERFSLILESASTNQTSMYLCASSSPGTGYSPLHFGNGTRLTVT.

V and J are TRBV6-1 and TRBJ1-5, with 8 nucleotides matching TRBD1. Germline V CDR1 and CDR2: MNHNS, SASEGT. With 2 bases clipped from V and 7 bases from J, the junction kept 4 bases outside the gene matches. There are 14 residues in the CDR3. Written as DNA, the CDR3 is TGTGCCAGCAGTGAATCAGGGGGCGGACAGCCCCAGCATTTT. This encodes CASSESGGGQPQHF.

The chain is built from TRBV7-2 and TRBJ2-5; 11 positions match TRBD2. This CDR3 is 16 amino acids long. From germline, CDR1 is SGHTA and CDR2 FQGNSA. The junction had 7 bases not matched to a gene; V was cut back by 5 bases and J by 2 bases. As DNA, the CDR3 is TGTGCCAGCAGCCTCAGGACTAGCGGGCTACAAGAGACCCAGTACTTC. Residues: CASSLRTSGLQETQYF.

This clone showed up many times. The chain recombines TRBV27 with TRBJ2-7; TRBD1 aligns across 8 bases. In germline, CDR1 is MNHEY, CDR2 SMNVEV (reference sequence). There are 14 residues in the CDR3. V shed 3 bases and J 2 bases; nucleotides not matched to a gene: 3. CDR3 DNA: TGTGCCAGCAGTTTGATGACAGGGGCCTACGAGCAGTACTTC. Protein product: CASSLMTGAYEQYF.

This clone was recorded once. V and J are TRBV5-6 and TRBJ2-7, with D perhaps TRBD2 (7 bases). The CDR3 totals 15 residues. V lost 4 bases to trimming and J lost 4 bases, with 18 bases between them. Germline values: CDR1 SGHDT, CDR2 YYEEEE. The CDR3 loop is CASSPVTGGQYEQYF. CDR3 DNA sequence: TGTGCCAGCAGCCCCGTGACGGGGGGCCAGTACGAGCAGTACTTC.

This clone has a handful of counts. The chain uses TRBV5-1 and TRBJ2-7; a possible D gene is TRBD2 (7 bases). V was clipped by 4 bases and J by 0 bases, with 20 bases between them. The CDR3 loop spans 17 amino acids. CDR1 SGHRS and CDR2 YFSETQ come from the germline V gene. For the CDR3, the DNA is TGCGCCAGCAGCCTCGGACAGATAGCGGGTCCCTCCTACGAGCAGTACTTC. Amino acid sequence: CASSLGQIAGPSYEQYF.

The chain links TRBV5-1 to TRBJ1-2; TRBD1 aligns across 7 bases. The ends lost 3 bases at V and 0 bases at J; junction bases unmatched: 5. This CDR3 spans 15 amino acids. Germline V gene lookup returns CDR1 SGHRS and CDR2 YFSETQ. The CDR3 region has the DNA TGCGCCAGCAGCTGGGAAGGACAGGCTAACTATGGCTACACCTTC. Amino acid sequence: CASSWEGQANYGYTF.

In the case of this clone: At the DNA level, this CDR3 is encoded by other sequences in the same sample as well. CDR3 amino acids: CASSPDRGNQPQHF. DNA for the CDR3: TGTGCCAGCTCACCCGACAGGGGCAATCAGCCCCAGCATTTT. The V call is TRBV18, the J call TRBJ1-5, with 7 bases lining up with TRBD1. The germline gives CDR1 KGHSH, CDR2 LQKENI. Trimming removed 3 bases from V and 2 bases from J; junction bases left unmatched: 1. The CDR3 runs to 14 residues.

CDR3 bases: TGTGCCAGCAGCCCCAAAGCCCTTCTAGCGGGGGGGCCTCGGACCGGGGAGCTGTTTTTT. Encoded protein: CASSPKALLAGGPRTGELFF. The rearrangement joins TRBV11-3 to TRBJ2-2; 12 nucleotides match TRBD2. The germline gives CDR1 SGHNT, CDR2 YENEEA. CDR3 size: 20 residues. The ends lost 5 bases at V and 5 bases at J; junction bases unmatched: 18.

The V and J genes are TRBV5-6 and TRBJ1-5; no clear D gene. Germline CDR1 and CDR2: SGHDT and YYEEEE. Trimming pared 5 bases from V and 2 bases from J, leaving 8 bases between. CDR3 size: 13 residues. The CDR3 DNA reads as TGTGCCAGCAGTTTCGGGGGCAATCAGCCCCAGCATTTT. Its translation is CASSFGGNQPQHF.

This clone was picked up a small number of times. The CDR3 DNA reads as TGTGCCATTAGAGACGGGACAACTTCGAGGATTGATACGCAGTATTTT. Protein: CAIRDGTTSRIDTQYF. The chain couples TRBV10-3 to TRBJ2-3; possible D gene TRBD1, 6 bases. Between the trimmed V and J ends, which lost 9 bases and 6 bases, there was a span of 25 bases. The CDR3 spans 16 residues. The V gene's germline CDR1 is ENHRY and CDR2 SYGVKD.

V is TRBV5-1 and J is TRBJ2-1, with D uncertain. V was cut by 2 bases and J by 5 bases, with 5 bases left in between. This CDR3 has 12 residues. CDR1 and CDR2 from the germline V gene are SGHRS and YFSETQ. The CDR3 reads CASSFPNNEQFF. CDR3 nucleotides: TGCGCCAGCAGCTTCCCCAACAATGAGCAGTTCTTC.

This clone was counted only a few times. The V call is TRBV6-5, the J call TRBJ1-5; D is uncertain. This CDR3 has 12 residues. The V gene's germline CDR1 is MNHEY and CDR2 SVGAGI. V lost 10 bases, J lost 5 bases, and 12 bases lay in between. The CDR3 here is CATKRGDQPQHF. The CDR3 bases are TGTGCCACCAAACGGGGTGATCAGCCCCAGCATTTT.

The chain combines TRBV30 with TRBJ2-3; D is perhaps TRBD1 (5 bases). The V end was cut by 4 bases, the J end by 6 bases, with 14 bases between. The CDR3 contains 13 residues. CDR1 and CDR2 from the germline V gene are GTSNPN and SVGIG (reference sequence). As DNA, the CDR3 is TGTGCCTGGACTGGGATGGGGCCGGATACGCAGTATTTT. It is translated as CAWTGMGPDTQYF.

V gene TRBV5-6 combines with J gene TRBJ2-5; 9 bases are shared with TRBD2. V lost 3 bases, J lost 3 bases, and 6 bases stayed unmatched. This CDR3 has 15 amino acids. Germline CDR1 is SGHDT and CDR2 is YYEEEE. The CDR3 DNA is TGTGCCAGCAGCTATGGACTAGCGTTGGAAGAGACCCAGTACTTC. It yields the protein CASSYGLALEETQYF.

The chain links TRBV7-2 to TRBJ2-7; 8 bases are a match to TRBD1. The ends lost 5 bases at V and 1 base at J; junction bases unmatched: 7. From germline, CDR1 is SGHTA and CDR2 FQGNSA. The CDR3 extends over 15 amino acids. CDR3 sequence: CASSVARGQSYEQYF. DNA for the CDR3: TGTGCCAGCAGCGTGGCCAGGGGGCAATCCTACGAGCAGTACTTC. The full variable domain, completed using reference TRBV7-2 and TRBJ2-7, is GAGVSQSPSNKVTEKGKDVELRCDPISGHTALYWYRQSLGQGLEFLIYFQGNSAPDKSGLPSDRFSAERTGGSVSTLTIQRTQQEDSAVYLCASSVARGQSYEQYFGPGTRLTVT.

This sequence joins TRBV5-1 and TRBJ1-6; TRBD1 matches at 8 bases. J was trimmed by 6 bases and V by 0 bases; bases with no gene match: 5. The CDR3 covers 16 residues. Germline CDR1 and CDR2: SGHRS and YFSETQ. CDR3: CASSLESGGSNSPLHF. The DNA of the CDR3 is TGCGCCAGCAGCTTGGAATCAGGGGGCAGTAATTCACCCCTCCACTTT.